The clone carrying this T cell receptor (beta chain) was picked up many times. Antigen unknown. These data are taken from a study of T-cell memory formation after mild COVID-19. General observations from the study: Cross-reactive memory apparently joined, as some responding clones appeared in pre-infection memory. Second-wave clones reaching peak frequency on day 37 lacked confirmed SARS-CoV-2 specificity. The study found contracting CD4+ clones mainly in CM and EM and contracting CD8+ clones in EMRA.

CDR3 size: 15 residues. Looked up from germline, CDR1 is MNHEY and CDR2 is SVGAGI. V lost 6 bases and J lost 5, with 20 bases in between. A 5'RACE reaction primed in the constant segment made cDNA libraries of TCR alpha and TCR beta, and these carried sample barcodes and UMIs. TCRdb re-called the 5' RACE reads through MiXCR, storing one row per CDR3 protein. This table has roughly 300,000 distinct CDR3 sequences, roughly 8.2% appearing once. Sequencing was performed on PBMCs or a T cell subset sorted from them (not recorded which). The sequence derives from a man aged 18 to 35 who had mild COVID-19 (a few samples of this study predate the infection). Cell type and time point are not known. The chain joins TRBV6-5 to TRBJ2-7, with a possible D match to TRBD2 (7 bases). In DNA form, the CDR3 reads TGTGCCAGCAGCCTTAGGGGGGGCACCGCTCACGAGCAGTACTTC. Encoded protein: CASSLRGGTAHEQYF.